This note documents a single TCR beta chain sequence. The antigen is undetermined. This sample was included in a study of radiation and T cells in renal cell carcinoma. Study results and limitations: No pretreatment tumor biopsies were available for baseline clonotypes.

Assay used: immunoSEQ multiplex PCR; TCRdb lists only in-frame clones, some missing. Among around 130,000 clones, roughly 77% were seen once, and the ten largest hold around 1.8%. The V end lost 0 bases, the J end lost 4 bases, and 5 bases lay between the germline ends. The CDR3 has 13 amino acids. Germline CDR1 and CDR2: SGHKS and YYEKEE (reference sequence). Time point noted: blood 2 weeks post-SBRT. As for treatment: 15 Gy SBRT to primary tumor, nephrectomy 4 weeks later. The origin of this receptor is a woman aged 55-69 years with renal cell carcinoma. The sample was blood, taken from a patient whose treatment included radiotherapy and nephrectomy. The chain joins TRBV5-5 to TRBJ1-3; D unclear. CDR3 bases: TGTGCCAGCAGCTTGGGGGTAGGAAACACCATATATTTT. This translates into CASSLGVGNTIYF.